A selection of T cell receptor beta chains follows, all from one sample in a study of cytomegalovirus exposure and HLA in healthy donors. TCRdb keeps only in-frame clones here, not all; method: immunoSEQ multiplex PCR. The sample contains roughly 120,000 clones, over 65% of which appear only once. Source material: PBMCs. The origin of the receptors is a woman aged 25-40 years in good health and CMV-seronegative. Each CDR3 is given with its conserved first and last residue. The D gene is left open where the match is weak. The listing skips clone size in some rows; elsewhere it reads once, few, many or a size class.

d_call: TRBD2; clone_size: NA; v_call: TRBV9; j_call: TRBJ2-3; cdr3_nt: TGTGCCAGCAGCGTAACTAGCGGGGGGATAAACACAGATACGCAGTATTTT; cdr3_aa: CASSVTSGGINTDTQYF
d_call: NA; clone_size: few; v_call: TRBV10-3; j_call: TRBJ2-3; cdr3_nt: TGTGCCATCAGTGATTTACAGGCCGCTGCGGATACGCAGTATTTT; cdr3_aa: CAISDLQAAADTQYF
d_call: TRBD1; clone_size: few; v_call: TRBV30; j_call: TRBJ1-5; cdr3_nt: TGTGCCTGGAAGGAGCCCGGGACAGTAGATCAGCCCCAGCATTTT; cdr3_aa: CAWKEPGTVDQPQHF
d_call: NA; clone_size: once; v_call: TRBV7-2; j_call: TRBJ1-1; cdr3_nt: TGTGCCAGCAGCCTAGGAGGGGGTGACACTGAAGCTTTCTTT; cdr3_aa: CASSLGGGDTEAFF
d_call: NA; clone_size: NA; v_call: TRBV6-1; j_call: TRBJ2-6; cdr3_nt: TGTGCCACCCACAGGTCCTCTGGGGCCAACGTCCTGACTTTC; cdr3_aa: CATHRSSGANVLTF
d_call: TRBD1; clone_size: NA; v_call: TRBV19; j_call: TRBJ2-5; cdr3_nt: TGTGCCAGTAGTGCTCACGGGACAGTGGATGAGACCCAGTACTTC; cdr3_aa: CASSAHGTVDETQYF
d_call: TRBD2; clone_size: NA; v_call: TRBV14; j_call: TRBJ2-1; cdr3_nt: TGTGCCAGCAGCCGACGACTAGCGGGAGATGAGCAGTTCTTC; cdr3_aa: CASSRRLAGDEQFF
d_call: NA; clone_size: NA; v_call: TRBV7-9; j_call: TRBJ1-2; cdr3_nt: TGTGCCAGCAGCTCCCGGGATGATGTTGGCTACACCTTC; cdr3_aa: CASSSRDDVGYTF
d_call: NA; clone_size: NA; v_call: TRBV11-2; j_call: TRBJ1-5; cdr3_nt: TGTGCCAGCAGCTTAGATCACATCCAGCCCCAGCATTTT; cdr3_aa: CASSLDHIQPQHF
d_call: NA; clone_size: NA; v_call: TRBV18; j_call: TRBJ2-3; cdr3_nt: TGTGCCAGCTCACGTCCAGGAGATACGCAGTATTTT; cdr3_aa: CASSRPGDTQYF
d_call: TRBD1; clone_size: NA; v_call: TRBV5-1; j_call: TRBJ1-1; cdr3_nt: TGCGCCAGCAGCTTGGGACAGGGAAGGATTGTCACTGGAGCTTTCTTT; cdr3_aa: CASSLGQGRIVTGAFF
d_call: TRBD1; clone_size: few; v_call: TRBV19; j_call: TRBJ1-1; cdr3_nt: TGTGCCAGTAGAAAACGACAGGGCCACACTGAAGCTTTCTTT; cdr3_aa: CASRKRQGHTEAFF
d_call: NA; clone_size: NA; v_call: TRBV19; j_call: TRBJ1-2; cdr3_nt: TGTGCCAGTACCAGGGGAAGCTACTATGGCTACACCTTC; cdr3_aa: CASTRGSYYGYTF
d_call: TRBD1; clone_size: NA; v_call: TRBV11-2; j_call: TRBJ1-2; cdr3_nt: TGTGCCAGCAGCCGCCGGGACAGAATATTCAACTATGGCTACACCTTC; cdr3_aa: CASSRRDRIFNYGYTF
d_call: TRBD2; clone_size: NA; v_call: TRBV9; j_call: TRBJ2-1; cdr3_nt: TGTGCCAGCAGCGTGGGGCGGGAGAGCTCCTACAATGAGCAGTTCTTC; cdr3_aa: CASSVGRESSYNEQFF
d_call: TRBD2; clone_size: NA; v_call: TRBV2; j_call: TRBJ2-7; cdr3_nt: TGTGCCAGCAGTGAATGGGCGGGAGGCAGGTTCGGGCTCTACGAGCAGTACTTC; cdr3_aa: CASSEWAGGRFGLYEQYF
d_call: NA; clone_size: NA; v_call: TRBV30; j_call: TRBJ1-3; cdr3_nt: TGTGCCTGGAGTGTAAGGGGATACTCTGGAAACACCATATATTTT; cdr3_aa: CAWSVRGYSGNTIYF
d_call: TRBD1; clone_size: few; v_call: TRBV6-5; j_call: TRBJ2-7; cdr3_nt: TGTGCCAGCAGTCGACAGGGACCCTACGAGCAGTACTTC; cdr3_aa: CASSRQGPYEQYF
d_call: TRBD2; clone_size: NA; v_call: TRBV14; j_call: TRBJ2-1; cdr3_nt: TGTGCCAGCAGCCAAGGGTCCAGCGGGGGTGAGCAGTTCTTC; cdr3_aa: CASSQGSSGGEQFF
d_call: NA; clone_size: NA; v_call: TRBV29-1; j_call: TRBJ2-1; cdr3_nt: TGCAGCGGCAAGGGAGGGGGGAATGAGCAGTTCTTC; cdr3_aa: CSGKGGGNEQFF
d_call: NA; clone_size: few; v_call: TRBV10-3; j_call: TRBJ1-4; cdr3_nt: TGTGCCACCGCGGCCGATCCTAATGAAAAACTGTTTTTT; cdr3_aa: CATAADPNEKLFF
d_call: NA; clone_size: NA; v_call: TRBV5-6; j_call: TRBJ1-1; cdr3_nt: TGTGCCAGCAGCTTGTATAGATTGAACACTGAAGCTTTCTTT; cdr3_aa: CASSLYRLNTEAFF
d_call: TRBD2; clone_size: NA; v_call: TRBV7-9; j_call: TRBJ2-3; cdr3_nt: TGTGCCAGCAGCCCGGGACTAGCGGAGGGAGATACGCAGTATTTT; cdr3_aa: CASSPGLAEGDTQYF
d_call: NA; clone_size: NA; v_call: TRBV5-6; j_call: TRBJ1-2; cdr3_nt: TGTGCCAGCACCCAGTTTGACTATGGCTACACCTTC; cdr3_aa: CASTQFDYGYTF
d_call: NA; clone_size: NA; v_call: TRBV13; j_call: TRBJ1-4; cdr3_nt: TGTGCCAGCAGCGGCGAGGGAGATGCTAATGAAAAACTGTTTTTT; cdr3_aa: CASSGEGDANEKLFF
d_call: NA; clone_size: NA; v_call: TRBV11-2; j_call: TRBJ1-1; cdr3_nt: TGTGCCAGCAGCGGTGACCCTAGAATAGGAACTGAAGCTTTCTTT; cdr3_aa: CASSGDPRIGTEAFF
d_call: NA; clone_size: NA; v_call: TRBV29-1; j_call: TRBJ1-3; cdr3_nt: TGCAGCGCTACCTGCAGGTGGGGCTTCTCTGGAAACACCATATATTTT; cdr3_aa: CSATCRWGFSGNTIYF
d_call: TRBD1; clone_size: NA; v_call: TRBV5-1; j_call: TRBJ1-3; cdr3_nt: TGCGCCAGCAGCTTGGCCCCCGGGACAGTCGGCAACACCATATATTTT; cdr3_aa: CASSLAPGTVGNTIYF
d_call: NA; clone_size: once; v_call: TRBV7-9; j_call: TRBJ1-2; cdr3_nt: TGTGCCAGCAGCTTAGCCCCCCAGGGTCACTATGGCTACACCTTC; cdr3_aa: CASSLAPQGHYGYTF
d_call: TRBD1; clone_size: NA; v_call: TRBV5-1; j_call: TRBJ1-2; cdr3_nt: TGCGCCAGCAGGGGACCCGGGACAGGGACTATTGGCTACACCTTC; cdr3_aa: CASRGPGTGTIGYTF
d_call: NA; clone_size: NA; v_call: TRBV11-1; j_call: TRBJ1-1; cdr3_nt: TGTGCCAGCAGCTTAAACGGAGGTAACACTGAAGCTTTCTTT; cdr3_aa: CASSLNGGNTEAFF
d_call: TRBD1; clone_size: NA; v_call: TRBV30; j_call: TRBJ1-6; cdr3_nt: TGTGCCTGGAGTGTACTAACAGGGGATAATTCACCCCTCCACTTT; cdr3_aa: CAWSVLTGDNSPLHF
d_call: TRBD2; clone_size: NA; v_call: TRBV23-1; j_call: TRBJ2-7; cdr3_nt: TGCGCCAGCAGTCAATCGGGGGGGGGACTAGAAGGCGAGCAGTACTTC; cdr3_aa: CASSQSGGGLEGEQYF
d_call: TRBD1; clone_size: NA; v_call: TRBV5-1; j_call: TRBJ2-3; cdr3_nt: TGCGCCAGCAGCGCCGGACAGGGCACAGATACGCAGTATTTT; cdr3_aa: CASSAGQGTDTQYF
d_call: NA; clone_size: NA; v_call: TRBV30; j_call: TRBJ2-6; cdr3_nt: TGTGCCTGTCCCAGGTTGGGGGCCAACGTCCTGACTTTC; cdr3_aa: CACPRLGANVLTF
d_call: TRBD1; clone_size: NA; v_call: TRBV27; j_call: TRBJ1-1; cdr3_nt: TGTGCCAGCAGTCCAGGACAGGGACGAATGAACACTGAAGCTTTCTTT; cdr3_aa: CASSPGQGRMNTEAFF
d_call: NA; clone_size: NA; v_call: TRBV5-1; j_call: TRBJ2-1; cdr3_nt: TGCGCCAGCAGCTTGGGACAGGAAGGGAATGAGCAGTTCTTC; cdr3_aa: CASSLGQEGNEQFF
d_call: NA; clone_size: few; v_call: TRBV7-9; j_call: TRBJ2-1; cdr3_nt: TGTGCCAGCAGCACTCCGGGGGGCAAGAAGGATGAGCAGTTCTTC; cdr3_aa: CASSTPGGKKDEQFF
d_call: TRBD2; clone_size: NA; v_call: TRBV11-3; j_call: TRBJ2-1; cdr3_nt: TGTGCCAGCAGCTTAAAGCTGGTGGGGGGGGACAATGAGCAGTTCTTC; cdr3_aa: CASSLKLVGGDNEQFF
d_call: TRBD2; clone_size: NA; v_call: TRBV10-2; j_call: TRBJ2-7; cdr3_nt: TGCGCCAGCAACGAAGGACTAGCGGGAGGGACGGGGGAGCAGTACTTC; cdr3_aa: CASNEGLAGGTGEQYF
d_call: NA; clone_size: NA; v_call: TRBV7-8; j_call: TRBJ2-5; cdr3_nt: TGTGCCAGCAGCTCGGCGGGTACGGTGGAGACCCAGTACTTC; cdr3_aa: CASSSAGTVETQYF
d_call: TRBD2; clone_size: NA; v_call: TRBV18; j_call: TRBJ2-5; cdr3_nt: TGTGCCAGCTCACCACCTCAGGGAGGGTCCCAAGAGACCCAGTACTTC; cdr3_aa: CASSPPQGGSQETQYF
d_call: TRBD1; clone_size: few; v_call: TRBV27; j_call: TRBJ2-7; cdr3_nt: TGTGCCAGCGGTCCGGGACAGCTCACCTACGAGCAGTACTTC; cdr3_aa: CASGPGQLTYEQYF
d_call: TRBD1; clone_size: NA; v_call: TRBV6-5; j_call: TRBJ1-2; cdr3_nt: TGTGCCAGCAGTTACGGGACAGGGGGCTATGGCTACACCTTC; cdr3_aa: CASSYGTGGYGYTF
d_call: NA; clone_size: NA; v_call: TRBV5-1; j_call: TRBJ2-7; cdr3_nt: TGCGCCAGCAGCTTGGGGCAGGGATCGCGCTACGAGCAGTACTTC; cdr3_aa: CASSLGQGSRYEQYF
d_call: NA; clone_size: NA; v_call: TRBV29-1; j_call: TRBJ2-7; cdr3_nt: TGCAGCGTTGATCTTGGGGGCTGGGAGCAGTACTTC; cdr3_aa: CSVDLGGWEQYF
d_call: NA; clone_size: once; v_call: TRBV6-1; j_call: TRBJ1-5; cdr3_nt: TGTGCCAGCAGAGTAAGGCAGGGAAACGATCAGCCCCAGCATTTT; cdr3_aa: CASRVRQGNDQPQHF
d_call: NA; clone_size: NA; v_call: TRBV4-3; j_call: TRBJ2-7; cdr3_nt: TGCGCCAGCAGCCAAACGGCGGGGTGGTCCTACGAGCAGTACTTC; cdr3_aa: CASSQTAGWSYEQYF
d_call: TRBD1; clone_size: NA; v_call: TRBV2; j_call: TRBJ2-1; cdr3_nt: TGTGCCGCCAGGGGGCCGACCTACAATGAGCAGTTCTTC; cdr3_aa: CAARGPTYNEQFF
d_call: TRBD2; clone_size: NA; v_call: TRBV6-5; j_call: TRBJ2-3; cdr3_nt: TGTGCCAGCAAACTAGCGGTTAGCACAGATACGCAGTATTTT; cdr3_aa: CASKLAVSTDTQYF
d_call: NA; clone_size: NA; v_call: TRBV27; j_call: TRBJ1-5; cdr3_nt: TGTGCCAGCAGAACCACCCAGGCCCTGGGGCCCCAGCATTTT; cdr3_aa: CASRTTQALGPQHF
d_call: NA; clone_size: few; v_call: TRBV30; j_call: TRBJ2-5; cdr3_nt: TGTGCCTGGTCAGGGGGGCCTTGGGAGACCCAGTACTTC; cdr3_aa: CAWSGGPWETQYF
d_call: NA; clone_size: few; v_call: TRBV5-4; j_call: TRBJ2-7; cdr3_nt: TGTGCCAGCAGCCGTGCCTACGAGCAGTACTTC; cdr3_aa: CASSRAYEQYF
d_call: NA; clone_size: few; v_call: TRBV29-1; j_call: TRBJ1-4; cdr3_nt: TGCAGCGTCGGGGGAATTGGGGCTGAAAAACTGTTTTTT; cdr3_aa: CSVGGIGAEKLFF
d_call: NA; clone_size: NA; v_call: TRBV7-9; j_call: TRBJ1-2; cdr3_nt: TGTGCCAGCAGCCCGACAGGCTATACACATGGCTACACCTTC; cdr3_aa: CASSPTGYTHGYTF
d_call: NA; clone_size: NA; v_call: TRBV5-1; j_call: TRBJ1-2; cdr3_nt: TGCGCCAGCAGCTTGGATGCCAGAAGTAATGGCTACACCTTC; cdr3_aa: CASSLDARSNGYTF
d_call: NA; clone_size: NA; v_call: TRBV5-6; j_call: TRBJ2-7; cdr3_nt: TGTGCCAGCAGCTTGGTATCATACGGAGCCTACGAGCAGTACTTC; cdr3_aa: CASSLVSYGAYEQYF